Below, 5 T cell receptor beta chains from the same sample are listed, as sequenced in a study of blood T cell repertoires in COVID-19. Assay used: immunoSEQ multiplex PCR; TCRdb lists only in-frame clones, some missing. This sample carries some 220,000 clones, roughly 87% of them seen once, and the ten largest clones take approximately 12%. The sequencing input was peripheral blood. These receptors all come from a woman aged 18-29 years who had recovered from COVID-19.

This rearrangement joins TRBV10-3 to TRBJ2-2; TRBD2 agrees at 8 bases. Germline CDR1 is ENHRY and CDR2 is SYGVKD. The CDR3 loop spans 15 amino acids. The J segment lost 6 bases and the V segment lost 0 bases, leaving 3 bases of the junction unmatched. CDR3 sequence: CAISESPAGAGELFF. The CDR3 nucleotides are TGTGCCATCAGTGAGTCCCCAGCGGGAGCCGGGGAGCTGTTTTTT.

Only one count was recorded for this clone. This chain uses TRBV6-5 with TRBJ1-1, with 8 bases that match TRBD1. The CDR3 sequence is 14 residues long. CDR1 and CDR2 from the germline V gene are MNHEY and SVGAGI. Trimming removed 6 bases from V and 5 bases from J; junction bases left unmatched: 8. The CDR3 DNA follows: TGTGCCAGCAGGCCCTCAGGGGGCCGAACTGAAGCTTTCTTT. Translation gives CASRPSGGRTEAFF.

This rearrangement joins TRBV9 to TRBJ1-1; TRBD1 aligns across 8 bases. J was trimmed by 0 bases and V by 3 bases; bases with no gene match: 4. CDR3 length: 15 residues. Germline CDR1 SGDLS, CDR2 YYNGEE. CDR3 sequence reads: CASSALRGLNTEAFF. The CDR3 DNA reads TGTGCCAGCAGCGCCCTCAGGGGGCTGAACACTGAAGCTTTCTTT.

This clone came up once. An end of the junction does not agree with germline; a read error may underlie this. This rearrangement joins TRBV7-9 to TRBJ1-1; D gene unclear. CDR3 length: 16 residues. The germline gives CDR1 SEHNR, CDR2 FQNEAQ (reference sequence). The CDR3 loop is CASSLGAGLDDTEAFF. The CDR3 DNA follows: TGTGCCAGCAGCTTAGGGGCAGGCCTCGACGACACCGAAGCTTTCTTT.

The gene calls are TRBV29-1 and TRBJ1-1; tentatively, D is TRBD1 (5 bases). The CDR3 is made up of 13 amino acids. Trimming stripped 6 bases from V and 1 base from J, with 12 bases between. From germline, CDR1 is SQVTM and CDR2 ANQGSEA. The CDR3 bases are TGCAGCGTAACCCTCGGGGGGAACACTGAAGCTTTCTTT. Amino acid sequence: CSVTLGGNTEAFF.